Listed below are T cell receptor beta chains from one sample, sequenced in a study of T cells after yellow fever vaccination. TCRdb re-called the 5' RACE reads through MiXCR, storing one row per CDR3 protein. The sample has about 230,000 distinct CDR3 sequences; 6.5% to 7.5% are singletons. The sequenced sample was CD4+ T cells sorted from PBMCs, obtained on the day of the yellow fever booster vaccination. The receptor source for this set is a young man who received the YFV17D yellow fever vaccine. Each CDR3 is given with its conserved first and last residue. A D gene is named only where the DNA matches it firmly. Some rows have no size entry. The others give once, few or many, or a class for an expanded clone.

J gene: TRBJ2-1; V gene: TRBV7-7; clone size: many; D gene: TRBD2; CDR3 protein: CASSLAPTSRDEQFF; CDR3 DNA: TGTGCTAGCAGCTTAGCCCCGACTAGCAGGGATGAGCAGTTCTTC
J gene: TRBJ1-6; V gene: TRBV7-9; clone size: .; D gene: .; CDR3 protein: CASSLVAGLDSPLHF; CDR3 DNA: TGTGCCAGCAGCTTGGTAGCGGGATTGGATTCACCCCTCCACTTT
J gene: TRBJ2-7; V gene: TRBV20-1; clone size: few; D gene: .; CDR3 protein: CSATPTRRALYEQYF; CDR3 DNA: TGCAGTGCTACCCCGACGCGGAGGGCCTTATACGAGCAGTACTTC
J gene: TRBJ2-7; V gene: TRBV12-3/TRBV12-4; clone size: .; D gene: TRBD2; CDR3 protein: CASSFGREETEQYF; CDR3 DNA: TGTGCCAGCAGTTTCGGGCGGGAGGAGACCGAGCAGTACTTC
J gene: TRBJ2-5; V gene: TRBV29-1; clone size: many; D gene: .; CDR3 protein: CSALRETQYF; CDR3 DNA: TGCAGCGCCCTAAGGGAGACCCAGTACTTC
J gene: TRBJ2-1; V gene: TRBV7-2; clone size: many; D gene: TRBD1; CDR3 protein: CASSKQQGAKLNEQFF; CDR3 DNA: TGTGCCAGCAGTAAACAACAGGGGGCGAAGCTTAATGAGCAGTTCTTC
J gene: TRBJ1-4; V gene: TRBV7-2; clone size: .; D gene: .; CDR3 protein: CASSFGPSNEKLFF; CDR3 DNA: TGTGCCAGCAGCTTTGGGCCAAGTAATGAAAAACTGTTTTTT
J gene: TRBJ2-1; V gene: TRBV5-1; clone size: few; D gene: .; CDR3 protein: CASSLGGTLNEQFF; CDR3 DNA: TGCGCCAGCAGCTTGGGTGGGACTCTGAATGAGCAGTTCTTC
J gene: TRBJ2-5; V gene: TRBV4-2; clone size: many; D gene: .; CDR3 protein: CASSQAGGLLETQYF; CDR3 DNA: TGTGCCAGCAGCCAAGCGGGGGGCTTGTTGGAGACCCAGTACTTC
J gene: TRBJ2-1; V gene: TRBV2; clone size: few; D gene: TRBD2; CDR3 protein: CASSGTSGSWRDNEQFF; CDR3 DNA: TGTGCCAGCAGTGGGACTAGCGGGAGTTGGAGGGACAATGAGCAGTTCTTC
J gene: TRBJ2-1; V gene: TRBV6-1; clone size: few; D gene: .; CDR3 protein: CASSAGLLSSYNEQFF; CDR3 DNA: TGTGCCAGCAGTGCAGGTCTTCTAAGCTCCTACAATGAGCAGTTCTTC
J gene: TRBJ1-2; V gene: TRBV6-5; clone size: .; D gene: .; CDR3 protein: CASSYSSGVGGARGYTF; CDR3 DNA: TGTGCCAGCAGTTACTCGAGCGGGGTGGGCGGGGCGCGCGGCTACACCTTC
J gene: TRBJ2-1; V gene: TRBV7-2; clone size: many; D gene: .; CDR3 protein: CASSSRDSPIVEQFF; CDR3 DNA: TGTGCCAGCAGCTCCCGGGACTCCCCGATCGTTGAGCAGTTCTTC
J gene: TRBJ2-7; V gene: TRBV10-3; clone size: few; D gene: .; CDR3 protein: CAISESWRGDEQYF; CDR3 DNA: TGTGCCATCAGTGAGTCCTGGAGGGGCGACGAGCAGTACTTC
J gene: TRBJ2-2; V gene: TRBV19; clone size: .; D gene: TRBD1; CDR3 protein: CASSTTGQGSGELFF; CDR3 DNA: TGTGCCAGTAGTACCACGGGACAGGGGTCCGGGGAGCTGTTTTTT
J gene: TRBJ2-3; V gene: TRBV4-2; clone size: many; D gene: .; CDR3 protein: CASSQELTSLTDTQYF; CDR3 DNA: TGTGCCAGCAGCCAAGAGTTGACTAGTTTGACAGATACGCAGTATTTT